Detailed here is one TCR beta chain. The antigen is undetermined. The record originates from a study of cytomegalovirus exposure and HLA in healthy donors. Study-level points and caveats: Most TCR sequences were seen very rarely across donors, but some public TCRs occurred in many.

With 60 Vbeta and 13 Jbeta primers, the PCR was carried out. Some clones are missing from TCRdb's copy, which holds only in-frame ones; the method was immunoSEQ multiplex PCR. The sample contains about 130,000 clones, over 80% of which appear only once. CDR3 length: 13 residues. In germline, CDR1 is SQVTM, CDR2 ANQGSEA. The V and J ends lost 6 bases and 0 bases, in that order; junction bases with no gene match: 1. This TCR derives from a boy between 10 and 17 years old in good health and CMV-seronegative. Sequencing was done on a sample of PBMCs. The chain combines TRBV29-1 with TRBJ2-5, with 10 bases fitting TRBD1. For the CDR3, the DNA is TGCAGCGTGGGACAGGGGTACCAAGAGACCCAGTACTTC. As protein: CSVGQGYQETQYF.